This T cell receptor beta chain was recorded in a study of T cell clonality in common variable immunodeficiency. This clone was detected many times. What it binds is not known. Read data end 3 residues before the CDR3 end; the end is taken from the germline J gene. Generated by immunoSEQ multiplex PCR, the TCRdb table keeps only in-frame clones and is missing some. The repertoire consists of around 24,000 clones, none detected only once. Both groups were predominantly of Caucasian heritage. For at least one year, all CVID subjects received replacement immunoglobulin. The J segment lost 1 base and the V segment lost 3 bases, leaving 5 bases of the junction unmatched. This CDR3 comprises 15 residues. Germline V gene data show CDR1 as LNHDA and CDR2 as SQIVND (reference sequence). Whole-study findings and limits: In common variable immunodeficiency, TCR beta chains reportedly carried fewer deletions and N-nucleotide insertions. The cause of increased CVID clonality remains unclear without subpopulation sequencing. Fewer TCRbeta clones were shared among CVID subjects than controls.

The sample consisted of peripheral blood mononuclear cells. This TCR was recovered from a human donor with common variable immunodeficiency. The V and J genes are TRBV19 and TRBJ1-1; 7 nucleotides align to TRBD1. The sequenced CDR3 bases are TGTGCCAGTAGTATGTGGGACAGTCGGAACACTGAA. Protein sequence: CASSMWDSRNTE. The CDR3 as a whole reads CASSMWDSRNTEAFF.